The rows below give T cell receptor beta chains drawn from one sample of a study of shared clonotypes between healthy human individuals. Some clones are missing from TCRdb's copy, which holds only in-frame ones; the method was immunoSEQ multiplex PCR. The data contain fewer than 650,000 clones, around 78% of them singletons. Input material: PBMCs. The receptors stem from a woman in her thirties or forties in good health. Some clones in this sample may be carry-over from other donors' samples. CDR3s include the opening cysteine and the closing phenylalanine or tryptophan. D genes are given only for firm matches. Rows give clone size only sometimes, using once, few, many, or a class for an expanded clone.

NA	TRBV18	NA	TRBJ1-3	CASSKDRAAGNTIYF	TGTGCCAGCTCAAAAGACCGAGCGGCTGGAAACACCATATATTTT
NA	TRBV28	NA	TRBJ2-3	CASSLRGGSTDTQYF	TGTGCCAGCAGTTTACGGGGTGGTAGCACAGATACGCAGTATTTT
NA	TRBV29-1	NA	TRBJ1-2	CSVGDSYYGYTF	TGCAGCGTTGGAGACAGCTACTATGGCTACACCTTC
NA	TRBV21-1	NA	TRBJ2-7	CASSKRLADSYEQYF	TGTGCCAGCAGCAAACGACTAGCGGACTCCTACGAGCAGTACTTC
NA	TRBV6-1	few	TRBJ2-1	CASSEVASEYNEQFF	TGTGCCAGCAGTGAAGTGGCTAGCGAGTACAATGAGCAGTTCTTC
NA	TRBV7-2	NA	TRBJ2-7	CASSGGGGRYEQYF	TGTGCCAGCAGCGGTGGGGGGGGCCGCTACGAGCAGTACTTC
NA	TRBV11-2	NA	TRBJ1-3	CASSSPGNTIYF	TGTGCCAGCAGCTCCCCAGGAAACACCATATATTTT
NA	TRBV6-5	NA	TRBJ2-1	CASSYPGVDEQFF	TGTGCCAGCAGTTACCCGGGCGTGGATGAGCAGTTCTTC
NA	TRBV5-1	NA	TRBJ2-1	CASSLEGLGSYNEQFF	TGCGCCAGCAGCTTAGAAGGTCTCGGCTCCTACAATGAGCAGTTCTTC
NA	TRBV10-3	few	TRBJ1-1	CAISEDFMNTEAFF	TGTGCCATCAGTGAAGACTTCATGAACACTGAAGCTTTCTTT
TRBD2	TRBV13	NA	TRBJ2-7	CARQRRENGEQYF	TGTGCCCGGCAAAGGCGGGAGAACGGCGAGCAGTACTTC
NA	TRBV7-9	NA	TRBJ1-1	CASSPGTVNTEAFF	TGTGCCAGCAGCCCCGGGACGGTGAACACTGAAGCTTTCTTT
TRBD1	TRBV7-2	NA	TRBJ1-4	CASSLGGQGARWLFF	TGTGCCAGCAGCTTAGGGGGACAGGGGGCCCGGTGGCTGTTTTTT
TRBD1	TRBV5-1	NA	TRBJ2-7	CASSLGTGGNEQYF	TGCGCCAGCAGCTTGGGGACAGGGGGAAACGAGCAGTACTTC
NA	TRBV15	NA	TRBJ2-7	CATSRDFQGSYEQYF	TGCGCCACCAGCAGAGATTTTCAGGGTTCCTACGAGCAGTACTTC
TRBD2	TRBV28	NA	TRBJ2-3	CASSLSLAGDTQYF	TGTGCCAGCAGTTTATCCCTAGCGGGAGATACGCAGTATTTT
NA	TRBV28	few	TRBJ1-1	CASSPPRGVNTEAFF	TGTGCCAGCAGCCCCCCTCGGGGGGTGAACACTGAAGCTTTCTTT
NA	TRBV10-3	NA	TRBJ2-7	CAISEEQNQYEQYF	TGTGCCATCAGTGAGGAGCAGAATCAATACGAGCAGTACTTC
TRBD2	TRBV4-3	NA	TRBJ2-5	CASSPRISGVQETQYF	TGCGCCAGCAGCCCGCGGATAAGCGGGGTCCAAGAGACCCAGTACTTC
NA	TRBV6-5	NA	TRBJ2-3	CASSPTYSTDTQYF	TGTGCCAGCAGCCCCACTTACAGCACAGATACGCAGTATTTT
NA	TRBV30	many	TRBJ1-2	CAFARDSYGYTF	TGTGCCTTTGCCCGGGACTCCTATGGCTACACCTTC
NA	TRBV6-5	NA	TRBJ1-5	CASSLRGPAQPQHF	TGTGCCAGCAGTTTAAGAGGGCCAGCTCAGCCCCAGCATTTT
NA	TRBV29-1	NA	TRBJ2-6	CSVGETGANVLTF	TGCAGCGTTGGGGAGACTGGGGCCAACGTCCTGACTTTC
TRBD1	TRBV4-2	NA	TRBJ2-1	CASSQVLSRTGGNEQFF	TGTGCCAGCAGCCAAGTTCTCTCCAGGACAGGGGGCAATGAGCAGTTCTTC
TRBD1	TRBV28	NA	TRBJ1-1	CASNKDRLYEAFF	TGTGCCAGCAATAAGGACAGGCTCTACGAAGCTTTCTTT
NA	TRBV2	NA	TRBJ1-1	CASSFSRSAEAFF	TGTGCCAGCAGCTTTTCAAGGAGCGCTGAAGCTTTCTTT
NA	TRBV28	NA	TRBJ2-1	CASSLINSGPTSTHNEQFF	TGTGCCAGCAGTTTGATTAATTCGGGCCCGACATCTACACACAATGAGCAGTTCTTC
NA	TRBV5-4	many	TRBJ2-5	CASSLKGGDKQETQYF	TGTGCCAGCAGCTTGAAGGGTGGGGATAAACAAGAGACCCAGTACTTC
NA	TRBV18	once	TRBJ1-4	CASSPFGQQTNEKLFF	TGTGCCAGCTCACCGTTTGGACAGCAAACTAATGAAAAACTGTTTTTT
TRBD2	TRBV6-4	NA	TRBJ2-2	CASSRTSGSNTGELFF	TGTGCCAGCAGCCGCACTAGCGGGAGTAACACCGGGGAGCTGTTTTTT